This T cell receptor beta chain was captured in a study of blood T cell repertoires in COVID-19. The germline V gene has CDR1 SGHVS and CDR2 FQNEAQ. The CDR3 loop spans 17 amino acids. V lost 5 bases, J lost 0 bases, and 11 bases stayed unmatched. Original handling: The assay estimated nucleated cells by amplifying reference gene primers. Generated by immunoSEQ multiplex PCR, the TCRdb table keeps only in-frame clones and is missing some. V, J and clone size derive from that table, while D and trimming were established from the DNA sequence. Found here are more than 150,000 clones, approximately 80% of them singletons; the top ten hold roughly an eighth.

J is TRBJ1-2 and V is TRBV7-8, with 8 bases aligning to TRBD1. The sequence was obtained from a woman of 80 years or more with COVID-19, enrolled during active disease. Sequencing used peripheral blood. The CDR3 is CASSPRPNRGSNYGYTF. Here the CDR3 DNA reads TGTGCCAGCAGCCCACGACCCAACAGGGGGTCTAACTATGGCTACACCTTC.